Reported below is one T cell receptor beta chain. In the study's own analysis: Estimates of nucleated cell counts were drawn from the amplification of reference gene primers. Assay used: immunoSEQ multiplex PCR; TCRdb lists only in-frame clones, some missing. D and trimming come from the DNA, and the V and J calls and clone size come from that table. The table has about 200,000 clones, about 86% seen once. The germline V gene has CDR1 MDHEN and CDR2 SYDVKM. The V gene lost 8 bases and the J gene lost 8 bases, with 12 bases spanning the gap. The CDR3 is made up of 12 amino acids. The data derive from a study of blood T cell repertoires in COVID-19.

Sequences were obtained from PBMCs or T cells enriched from blood (not recorded which). The gene calls are TRBV28 and TRBJ1-4; TRBD1 might be the D (6 bases). The sequence was obtained from a woman aged 45-65 years with acute COVID-19. The CDR3 DNA follows: TGTGCCAGCGGGACACGAATCGAAAAACTGTTTTTT. It codes for CASGTRIEKLFF.